The T cell receptor beta chain under discussion was sequenced for a study of control samples from healthy donors and cancer patients. Between the trimmed V and J ends, which lost 5 bases and 0 bases, there was a span of 10 bases. This CDR3 contains 14 residues. Germline assignment: CDR1 SEHNR and CDR2 FQNEAQ (reference sequence). Here immunoSEQ multiplex PCR was the method, and the copy in TCRdb shows in-frame clones only, minus some. The sample consists of about 150,000 clones, around 88% of them appearing once. The receptor was derived from a man younger than 30 in good health. The chain recombines TRBV7-9 with TRBJ1-1; D perhaps matches TRBD1 (6 bases). Sequenced: blood. The CDR3 loop is CASSHGQLNTEAFF. CDR3 nucleotide sequence: TGTGCCAGCAGCCACGGACAGCTGAACACTGAAGCTTTCTTT.